The source of this T cell receptor (beta chain) is a study of shared clonotypes between healthy human individuals. The CDR3 is made up of 15 amino acids. Trimming at V came to 5 bases and at J to 3 bases, leaving 7 bases not matched to a gene. Germline CDR1 and CDR2: MNHNS and SASEGT. Profiled with immunoSEQ multiplex PCR; TCRdb holds only in-frame clones, not every one. This sample carries hundreds of thousands of clones, 72% of them seen once, and the ten largest clones take 1.8%. At least ten counts were recorded for this clone. Input material: memory CD4+ T cells sorted from blood. Described subset: CD45RA-negative fraction. The sequence was collected from a woman younger than 45 in good health. This chain uses TRBV6-1 with TRBJ1-1; the match to TRBD1 covers 9 bases. This CDR3 is CASSQLQGAHTEAFF. The CDR3 DNA reads as TGTGCCAGCAGTCAGTTACAGGGGGCTCACACTGAAGCTTTCTTT.